A single TCR beta chain is shown here with its context. Antigen: not known. The CDR3 has 14 residues. Germline assignment: CDR1 SGHVS and CDR2 FNYEAQ. Germline trimming cut 4 bases from V and 6 bases from J; bases unmatched to any gene: 3. This entry belongs to a study of a mutant IDH1 vaccine in newly diagnosed glioma. The overall study: Treated patients had a mean age of approximately 40 years and an approximately 62% male, around 40% female split. The earlier regimen, radiotherapy, temozolomide, or both, was most often both.

Here immunoSEQ multiplex PCR was the method, and the copy in TCRdb shows in-frame clones only, minus some. The sample shows fewer than 75,000 clones, approximately 84% of them seen only once. General study results and limits: Among top peripheral T cell clonotypes, changes seemed unrelated to pseudoprogression.

Stated time point: week 11, during vaccination. Vaccination comprised doses that each held 300 ug of mutant IDH1 20-mer peptide, plus topical imiquimod. Each astrocytoma in the donors was new, WHO grade 3 or 4, IDH1-mutant and ATRX-lost. This chain joins TRBV7-6 and TRBJ1-4; 9 positions agree with TRBD1. The source of this sequence is a woman between 50 and 59 years old with glioma. The specimen comprised PBMCs, sampled from a glioma patient whose treatment included an IDH1 peptide vaccine. CDR3 DNA sequence: TGTGCCAGCAGCTCACAGGGGGCTGATGAAAAACTGTTTTTT. This encodes CASSSQGADEKLFF.